This T cell receptor (beta chain) came from a study of cytomegalovirus exposure and HLA in healthy donors. Study as a whole: Earlier work reported approximately 100 million unique TCR beta sequences from 170 million or so T cells.

PCR employed 60 Vbeta and 13 Jbeta primers. Produced via immunoSEQ multiplex PCR; TCRdb's table is partial and in-frame only. The data hold about 120,000 clones, with around 75% observed a single time. The CDR3 contains 13 residues. Trimming took 3 bases from V and 6 from J, leaving 11 bases between them. The germline CDR1 and CDR2 sequences are SGHVS and FQNEAQ. The TCR comes from a woman in her thirties or forties in good health and CMV-seropositive. Material: PBMCs. The rearrangement uses TRBV7-8 and TRBJ1-1; D unclear. In nucleotides, the CDR3 is TGTGCCAGCAGCTTCGGGAGGAGTGCTGAAGCTTTCTTT. Protein product: CASSFGRSAEAFF.